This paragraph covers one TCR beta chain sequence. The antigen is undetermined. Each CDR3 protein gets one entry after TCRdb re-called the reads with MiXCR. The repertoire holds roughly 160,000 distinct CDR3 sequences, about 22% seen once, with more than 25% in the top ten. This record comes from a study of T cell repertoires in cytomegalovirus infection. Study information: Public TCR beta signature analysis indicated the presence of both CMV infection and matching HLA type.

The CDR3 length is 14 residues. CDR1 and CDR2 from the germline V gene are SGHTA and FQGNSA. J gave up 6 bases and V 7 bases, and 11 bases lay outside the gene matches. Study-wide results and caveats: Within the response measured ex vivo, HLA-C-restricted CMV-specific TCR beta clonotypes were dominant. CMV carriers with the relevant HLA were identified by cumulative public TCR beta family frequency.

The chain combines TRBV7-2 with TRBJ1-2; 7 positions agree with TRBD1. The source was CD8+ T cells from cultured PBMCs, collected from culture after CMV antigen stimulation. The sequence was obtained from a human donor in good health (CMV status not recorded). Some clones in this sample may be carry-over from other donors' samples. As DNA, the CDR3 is TGTGCCAGCACTCACGCCTTACAGGGGAATGGCTACACCTTC. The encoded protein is CASTHALQGNGYTF.